One sample yielded the 17 T cell receptor beta chains listed below, sequenced in a study of T cells in localized non-small cell lung cancer. Sequenced by immunoSEQ multiplex PCR; TCRdb stores in-frame clones only, minus some. The repertoire holds roughly 89,000 clones, roughly 93% seen once, with roughly 4.3% in the top ten. The specimen was PBMCs, collected before any cancer treatment. Receptors originate from a woman aged 35 to 75 with stage II squamous cell lung carcinoma.

The chain is built from TRBV5-1 and TRBJ2-7; 7 bases map to TRBD2. V gave up 5 bases and J gave up 4 bases; unmatched junction bases: 12. The CDR3 length is 15 residues. Germline CDR1 reads SGHRS; CDR2 reads YFSETQ. The CDR3 DNA sequence: TGCGCCAGCAGTCAAACGTCGGGGGGTGCGTACGAGCAGTACTTC. Translated, it gives CASSQTSGGAYEQYF.

V is TRBV6-4 and J is TRBJ1-1; no firm D call. V dropped 3 bases and J dropped 1 base, with 12 bases sitting between them. Germline V gene data show CDR1 as MRHNA and CDR2 as SNTAGT. CDR3 length: 15 amino acids. CDR3 amino acids: CASSEGGYGNTEAFF. The CDR3 coding sequence is TGTGCCAGCAGTGAAGGAGGGTACGGGAACACTGAAGCTTTCTTT.

The V and J genes are TRBV7-9 and TRBJ2-7; possible D gene TRBD2, 5 bases. The CDR3 length is 15 residues. The germline gives CDR1 SEHNR, CDR2 FQNEAQ (reference sequence). Trimming left V 4 bases short and J 3 bases short, with 16 bases between. The CDR3 DNA follows: TGTGCCAGCAGCTCCGCGGCGGGTTCGGACTACGAGCAGTACTTC. Encoded protein: CASSSAAGSDYEQYF.

V and J are TRBV6-6 and TRBJ1-1, with D perhaps matching TRBD1 (5 bases). The CDR3 length is 13 residues. The germline CDR1 and CDR2 sequences are MNHNY and SVGAGI (reference sequence). Trimming stripped 5 bases from V and 4 bases from J, with 11 bases between. CDR3 loop: CASSGQGTTEAFF. CDR3 coding DNA: TGTGCCAGCAGTGGTCAGGGTACCACTGAAGCTTTCTTT.

In the case of this clone: At one end the junction does not follow the germline gene, possibly because of a read error. V and J are TRBV25-1 and TRBJ1-2; 8 bases match TRBD1. The germline V gene encodes CDR1 MGHDK and CDR2 SYGVNS. The length of the CDR3 is 14 residues. The CDR3 loop reads CASSETGDNHGYTF. CDR3 bases: TGTGCCAGCAGTGAGACAGGGGATAACCATGGCTACACCTTC.

This chain links TRBV7-2 with TRBJ2-5; either TRBD1 or TRBD2 may supply D (6 bases each). The CDR3 extends over 13 amino acids. Germline V gene sequence: CDR1 SGHTA, CDR2 FQGNSA. The V end was cut by 5 bases, the J end by 5 bases, with 12 bases between. The CDR3 region is CASSPGGVETQYF. Here the CDR3 DNA reads TGTGCCAGCAGCCCCGGGGGCGTGGAGACCCAGTACTTC. Together with reference TRBV7-2 and TRBJ2-5, the CDR3 gives the full variable domain: GAGVSQSPSNKVTEKGKDVELRCDPISGHTALYWYRQSLGQGLEFLIYFQGNSAPDKSGLPSDRFSAERTGGSVSTLTIQRTQQEDSAVYLCASSPGGVETQYFGPGTRLLVL.

The J gene is TRBJ1-2, the V gene TRBV28; tentative D call: TRBD1 (6 bases). This CDR3 comprises 12 residues. CDR1 and CDR2 (germline): MDHEN, SYDVKM. V was trimmed by 8 bases and J by 4 bases, leaving 11 bases between them. The CDR3 region has the DNA TGTGCCAGCGGGGGGGGCACCTATGGCTACACCTTC. As protein: CASGGGTYGYTF.

The chain has TRBV4-1 and TRBJ1-2; possibly TRBD1 for D (5 bases). The CDR3 runs to 13 residues. From germline, CDR1 is MGHRA and CDR2 YSYEKL. Trimming removed 4 bases from V and 2 bases from J, with 8 bases in between. Here the CDR3 DNA reads TGCGCCAGCAGCCCCCGGGGGAACTATGGCTACACCTTC. It codes for CASSPRGNYGYTF.

V is TRBV6-4 and J is TRBJ2-5, with D possibly being TRBD1 (6 bases). CDR1 and CDR2 (germline): MRHNA, SNTAGT. The ends were cut back, 5 bases at V and 5 bases at J, with 12 bases in the middle. This CDR3 spans 13 amino acids. CDR3 sequence: CASSTFQGETQYF. The CDR3 coding sequence is TGTGCCAGCAGTACCTTCCAGGGGGAGACCCAGTACTTC.

The chain joins TRBV27 to TRBJ2-5; 7 bases agree with TRBD2. The germline CDR1 and CDR2 sequences are MNHEY and SMNVEV (reference sequence). The CDR3 loop spans 14 amino acids. V was clipped by 2 bases and J by 5 bases; unmatched bases: 5. The CDR3 bases are TGTGCCAGCAGTTTAAGGTGGCGGGGGGAGACCCAGTACTTC. Translating it yields CASSLRWRGETQYF.

The chain has TRBV19 and TRBJ1-5; 8 nucleotides agree with TRBD1. In germline, CDR1 is LNHDA, CDR2 SQIVND (reference sequence). This CDR3 is built from 18 residues. Trimming cost V 5 bases and J 2 bases; bases outside gene matches: 14. Written as DNA, the CDR3 is TGTGCCAGTAGTCCCCCCCGGCAGGGGGCGCGAGGCAATCAGCCCCAGCATTTT. This sequence encodes CASSPPRQGARGNQPQHF.

This clone showed up just once. The genes are TRBV2 and TRBJ2-5, with D hard to call. The germline V gene encodes CDR1 SNHLY and CDR2 FYNNEI. The CDR3 runs to 14 residues. With 3 bases removed from V and 2 bases from J, the gap between germline ends came to 10 bases. CDR3 DNA: TGTGCCAGCAGTGACGGAAGCCTACAAGAGACCCAGTACTTC. Amino acids: CASSDGSLQETQYF. Full variable domain (outside the CDR3, taken from reference TRBV2 and TRBJ2-5): EPEVTQTPSHQVTQMGQEVILRCVPISNHLYFYWYRQILGQKVEFLVSFYNNEISEKSEIFDDQFSVERPDGSNFTLKIRSTKLEDSAMYFCASSDGSLQETQYFGPGTRLLVL.

The chain is built from TRBV12-5 and TRBJ1-1; D is possibly TRBD1 (5 bases). Trimming cost V 6 bases and J 4 bases, with 9 bases left between them. This CDR3 region has 12 residues. Looked up from germline, CDR1 is LGHNT and CDR2 is FRNRAP. CDR3 protein: CASGLGGTEAFF. The CDR3 nucleotides read TGTGCTAGTGGCCTGGGGGGCACTGAAGCTTTCTTT.

This rearrangement joins TRBV27 to TRBJ1-1, with D unresolved. The ends were cut back, 5 bases at V and 1 base at J, with 14 bases in the middle. The germline V gene encodes CDR1 MNHEY and CDR2 SMNVEV (reference sequence). The CDR3 is 15 residues long. CDR3 loop: CASSISPAPNTEAFF. The CDR3 DNA sequence: TGTGCCAGCAGTATTTCTCCAGCCCCGAACACTGAAGCTTTCTTT.

The rearrangement uses TRBV6-4 and TRBJ2-3; unclear D gene. The CDR3 spans 12 residues. Trimming shortened V by 5 bases and J by 0 bases, and 3 bases separated the two germline ends. CDR1 MRHNA and CDR2 SNTAGT come from the germline V gene. CDR3 region: CASSPSTDTQYF. The CDR3, as DNA: TGTGCCAGCAGTCCTAGCACAGATACGCAGTATTTT.

This clone was recorded only once. This chain links TRBV5-4 with TRBJ2-4, with D maybe TRBD2 (6 bases). Germline CDR1 and CDR2: SGHNT and YYREEE (reference sequence). The CDR3 consists of 15 residues. V was shortened by 4 bases and J by 6 bases, with 17 bases between the two germline ends. CDR3 in amino acids: CASSAGGPNSNIQYF. DNA of the CDR3: TGTGCCAGCAGCGCCGGGGGACCTAACTCAAACATTCAGTACTTC.

J is TRBJ1-2 and V is TRBV5-1; D perhaps matches TRBD1 (6 bases). The germline V and J ends were trimmed by 6 bases and 1 base, with 7 bases remaining between them. CDR1 is SGHRS, CDR2 YFSETQ, per germline. There are 12 residues in the CDR3. DNA for the CDR3: TGCGCCAGCAAGGGGGGTAACTATGGCTACACCTTC. Its translation is CASKGGNYGYTF.